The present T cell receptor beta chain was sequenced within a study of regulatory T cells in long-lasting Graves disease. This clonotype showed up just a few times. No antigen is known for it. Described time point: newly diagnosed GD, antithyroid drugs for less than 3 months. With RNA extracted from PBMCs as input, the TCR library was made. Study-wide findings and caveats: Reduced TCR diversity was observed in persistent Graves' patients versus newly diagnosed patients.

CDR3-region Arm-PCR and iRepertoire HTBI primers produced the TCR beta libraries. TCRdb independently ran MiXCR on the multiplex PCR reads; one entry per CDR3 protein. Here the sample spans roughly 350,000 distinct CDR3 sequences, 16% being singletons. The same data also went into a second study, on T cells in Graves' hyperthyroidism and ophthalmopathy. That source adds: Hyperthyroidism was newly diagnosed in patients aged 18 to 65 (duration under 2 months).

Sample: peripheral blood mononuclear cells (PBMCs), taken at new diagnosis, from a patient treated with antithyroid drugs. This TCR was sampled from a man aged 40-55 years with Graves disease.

The CDR3 sequence: CASSVQAQNSPLHF. The CDR3 region has the DNA TGTGCCAGCAGTGTACAGGCCCAAAATTCACCCCTCCACTTT. The rearrangement uses TRBV2 and TRBJ1-6; TRBD1 is a possible D gene (5 bases). The CDR3 is 14 amino acids. The V gene lost 4 bases and the J gene lost 7 bases, with 11 bases spanning the gap. In germline, CDR1 is SNHLY, CDR2 FYNNEI.